This paragraph reports one TCR beta chain. Its antigen is unknown. TCR beta CDR3 regions were amplified from RNA transcripts. TCR CDR3 regions were first amplified by RT-PCR with HTBI primers. TCRdb used MiXCR to reprocess the multiplex PCR reads, holding one entry per CDR3 protein. Counted here are more than 450,000 distinct CDR3 sequences, about 14% occurring once; the ten biggest clones make up about 14%. The data are from a study of T cells in Graves' hyperthyroidism and ophthalmopathy. Study-wide points: Ophthalmopathy was model-predicted a median approximately 6.9 months pre-onset.

The CDR3 totals 12 residues. The V end lost 3 bases, the J end lost 2 bases, and 7 bases lay between the germline ends. CDR1 is SQVTM, CDR2 ANQGSEA, per germline. V is TRBV29-1 and J is TRBJ2-5; D is unresolved. This sequence was found in a woman aged 40 to 50 with Graves' hyperthyroidism. The sample consisted of blood. The CDR3 sequence: CSVDLEQETQYF. The CDR3 region has the DNA TGCAGCGTTGACCTTGAGCAAGAGACCCAGTACTTC.